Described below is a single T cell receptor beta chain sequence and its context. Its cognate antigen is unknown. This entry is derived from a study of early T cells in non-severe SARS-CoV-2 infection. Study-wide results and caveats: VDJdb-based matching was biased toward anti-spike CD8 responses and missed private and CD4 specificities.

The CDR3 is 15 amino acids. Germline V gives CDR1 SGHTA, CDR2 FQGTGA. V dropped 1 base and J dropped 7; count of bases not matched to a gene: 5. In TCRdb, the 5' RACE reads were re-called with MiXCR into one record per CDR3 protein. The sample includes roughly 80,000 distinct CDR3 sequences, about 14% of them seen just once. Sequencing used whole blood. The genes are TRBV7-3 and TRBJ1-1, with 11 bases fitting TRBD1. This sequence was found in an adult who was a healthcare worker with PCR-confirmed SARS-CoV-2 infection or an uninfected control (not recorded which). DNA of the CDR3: TGTGCCAGCAGCTTAAACGGACAGGGGGCGGATGAAGCTTTCTTT. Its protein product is CASSLNGQGADEAFF.